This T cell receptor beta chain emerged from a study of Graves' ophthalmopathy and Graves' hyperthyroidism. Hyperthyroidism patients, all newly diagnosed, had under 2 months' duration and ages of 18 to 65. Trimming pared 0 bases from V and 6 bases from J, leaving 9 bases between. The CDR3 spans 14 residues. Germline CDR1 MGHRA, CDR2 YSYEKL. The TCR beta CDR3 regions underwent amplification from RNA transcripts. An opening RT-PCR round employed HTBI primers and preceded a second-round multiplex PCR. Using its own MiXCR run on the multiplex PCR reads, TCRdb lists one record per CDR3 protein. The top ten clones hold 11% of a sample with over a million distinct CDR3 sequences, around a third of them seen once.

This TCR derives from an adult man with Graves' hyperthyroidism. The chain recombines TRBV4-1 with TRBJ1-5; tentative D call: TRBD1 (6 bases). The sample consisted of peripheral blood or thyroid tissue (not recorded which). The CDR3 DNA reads TGCGCCAGCAGCCAAGATCCAGGGGTTCAGCCCCAGCATTTT. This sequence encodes CASSQDPGVQPQHF.